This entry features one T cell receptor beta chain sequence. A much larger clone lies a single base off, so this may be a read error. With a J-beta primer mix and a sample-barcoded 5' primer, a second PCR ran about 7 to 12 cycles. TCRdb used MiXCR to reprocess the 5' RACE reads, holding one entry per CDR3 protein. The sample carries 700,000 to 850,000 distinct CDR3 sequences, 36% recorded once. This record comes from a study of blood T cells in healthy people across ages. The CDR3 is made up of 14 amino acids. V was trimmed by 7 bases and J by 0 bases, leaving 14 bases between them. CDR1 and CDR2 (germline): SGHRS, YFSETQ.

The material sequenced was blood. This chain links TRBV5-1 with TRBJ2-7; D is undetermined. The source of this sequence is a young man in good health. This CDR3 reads CASGSSTNSYEQYF. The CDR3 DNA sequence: TGCGCCAGCGGCTCGTCCACTAACTCCTACGAGCAGTACTTC.